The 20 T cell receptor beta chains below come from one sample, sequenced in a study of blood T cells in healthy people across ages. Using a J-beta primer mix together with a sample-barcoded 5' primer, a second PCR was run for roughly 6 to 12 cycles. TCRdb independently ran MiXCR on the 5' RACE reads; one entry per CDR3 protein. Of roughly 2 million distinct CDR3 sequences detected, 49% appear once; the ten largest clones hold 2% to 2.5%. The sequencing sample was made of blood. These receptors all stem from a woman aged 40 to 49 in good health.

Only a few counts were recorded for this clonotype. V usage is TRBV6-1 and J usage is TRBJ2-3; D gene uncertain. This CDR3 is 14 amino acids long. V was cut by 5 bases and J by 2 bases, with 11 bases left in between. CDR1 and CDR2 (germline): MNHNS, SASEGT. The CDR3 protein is CASSYRASTDTQYF. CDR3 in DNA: TGTGCCAGCAGTTATAGGGCTTCCACAGATACGCAGTATTTT.

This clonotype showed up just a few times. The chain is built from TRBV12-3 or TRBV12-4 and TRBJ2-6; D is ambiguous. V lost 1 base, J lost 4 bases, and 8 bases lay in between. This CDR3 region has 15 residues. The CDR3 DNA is TGTGCCAGCAGTTTAGTCCAAGCCGGGGCCAACGTCCTGACTTTC. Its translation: CASSLVQAGANVLTF.

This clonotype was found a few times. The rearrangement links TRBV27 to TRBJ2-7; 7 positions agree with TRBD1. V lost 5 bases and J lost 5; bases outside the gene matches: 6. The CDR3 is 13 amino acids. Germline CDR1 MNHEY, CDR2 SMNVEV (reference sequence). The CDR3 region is CASSTPTGNEQYF. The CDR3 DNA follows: TGTGCCAGCAGTACCCCGACAGGGAACGAGCAGTACTTC.

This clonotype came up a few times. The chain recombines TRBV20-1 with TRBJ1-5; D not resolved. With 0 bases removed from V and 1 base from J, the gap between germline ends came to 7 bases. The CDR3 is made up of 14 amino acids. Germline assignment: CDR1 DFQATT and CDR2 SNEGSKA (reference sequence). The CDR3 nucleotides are TGCAGTGCTAGAGATAACTGGAGCAATCAGCCCCAGCATTTT. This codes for CSARDNWSNQPQHF.

In DNA form, the CDR3 reads TGTGCCAGCAGTTCCCGGACAGGGGGTAGCACAGATACGCAGTATTTT. Translation: CASSSRTGGSTDTQYF. J is TRBJ2-3 and V is TRBV13; 10 bases are a match to TRBD1. Germline CDR1 reads PRHDT; CDR2 reads FYEKMQ (reference sequence). V gave up 6 bases and J gave up 0 bases; unmatched junction bases: 6. The CDR3 contains 16 residues.

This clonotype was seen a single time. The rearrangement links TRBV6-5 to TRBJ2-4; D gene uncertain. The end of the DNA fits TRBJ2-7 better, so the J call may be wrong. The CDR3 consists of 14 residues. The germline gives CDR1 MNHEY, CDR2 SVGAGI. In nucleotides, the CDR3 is TGTGCCAGCAGTTACTGGCAGACCTCCTACGAGCAGTACTTC. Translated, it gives CASSYWQTSYEQYF.

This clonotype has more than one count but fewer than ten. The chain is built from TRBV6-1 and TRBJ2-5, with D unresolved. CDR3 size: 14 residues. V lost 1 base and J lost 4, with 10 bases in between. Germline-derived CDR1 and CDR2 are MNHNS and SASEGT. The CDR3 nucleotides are TGTGCCAGCAGTGAAGGCAGGTTCACAGAGACCCAGTACTTC. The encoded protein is CASSEGRFTETQYF.

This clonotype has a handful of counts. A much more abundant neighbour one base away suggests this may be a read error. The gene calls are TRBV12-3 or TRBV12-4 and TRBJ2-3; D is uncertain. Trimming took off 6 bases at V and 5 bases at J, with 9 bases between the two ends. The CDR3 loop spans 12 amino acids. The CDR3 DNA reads TGTGCCAGCAGGTTCTCGGGAGATACGCAGTATTTT. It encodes CASRFSGDTQYF.

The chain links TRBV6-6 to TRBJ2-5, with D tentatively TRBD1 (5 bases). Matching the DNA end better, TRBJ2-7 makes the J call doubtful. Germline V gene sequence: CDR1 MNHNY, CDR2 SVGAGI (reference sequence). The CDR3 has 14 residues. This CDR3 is CASSYPTVLHEQYF. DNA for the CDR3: TGTGCCAGCAGTTACCCGACAGTTCTCCACGAGCAGTACTTC.

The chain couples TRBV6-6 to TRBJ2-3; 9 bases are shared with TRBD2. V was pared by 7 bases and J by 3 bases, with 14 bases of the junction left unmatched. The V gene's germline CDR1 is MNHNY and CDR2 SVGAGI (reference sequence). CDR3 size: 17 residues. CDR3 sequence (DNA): TGTGCCAGCATCGCCGGCCAGCGGGGGGCCAGAACAGATACGCAGTATTTT. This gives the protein CASIAGQRGARTDTQYF.

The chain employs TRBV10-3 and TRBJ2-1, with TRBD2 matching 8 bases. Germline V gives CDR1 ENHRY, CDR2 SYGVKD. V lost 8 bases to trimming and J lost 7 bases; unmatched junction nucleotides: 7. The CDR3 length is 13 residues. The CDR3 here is CAIGRGLVNEQFF. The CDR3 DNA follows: TGTGCCATCGGGAGGGGACTAGTAAATGAGCAGTTCTTC.

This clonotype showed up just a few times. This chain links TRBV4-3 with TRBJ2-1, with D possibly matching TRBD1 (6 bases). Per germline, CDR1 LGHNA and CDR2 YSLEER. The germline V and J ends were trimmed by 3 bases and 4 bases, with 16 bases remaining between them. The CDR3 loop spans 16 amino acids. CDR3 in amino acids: CASSQEWEQGYNEQFF. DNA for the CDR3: TGCGCCAGCAGCCAGGAATGGGAACAGGGTTACAATGAGCAGTTCTTC.

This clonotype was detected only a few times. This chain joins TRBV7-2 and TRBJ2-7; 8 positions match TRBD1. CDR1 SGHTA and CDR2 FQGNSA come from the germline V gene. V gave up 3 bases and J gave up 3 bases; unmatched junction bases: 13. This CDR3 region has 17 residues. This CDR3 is CASSLIAGDRLSYEQYF. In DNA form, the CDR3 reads TGTGCCAGCAGCTTGATAGCAGGGGACAGGCTAAGCTACGAGCAGTACTTC.

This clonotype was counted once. CDR3 in DNA: TGTGCCAGCAGCTTAGATGGCAGGGGAGAGCATGGCTACACCTTC. Translating gives CASSLDGRGEHGYTF. This sequence joins TRBV7-9 and TRBJ1-2, with TRBD1 as a possible D gene (6 bases). The germline CDR1 and CDR2 sequences are SEHNR and FQNEAQ (reference sequence). This CDR3 spans 15 amino acids. Trimming left V 1 base short and J 6 bases short, with 15 bases between.

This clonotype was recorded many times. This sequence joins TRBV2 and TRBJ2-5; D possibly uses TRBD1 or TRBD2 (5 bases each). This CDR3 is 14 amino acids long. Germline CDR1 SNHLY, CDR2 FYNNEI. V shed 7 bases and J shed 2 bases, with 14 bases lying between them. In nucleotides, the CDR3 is TGTGCCAGCAAGGTGGGGGAGATTCAAGAGACCCAGTACTTC. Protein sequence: CASKVGEIQETQYF.

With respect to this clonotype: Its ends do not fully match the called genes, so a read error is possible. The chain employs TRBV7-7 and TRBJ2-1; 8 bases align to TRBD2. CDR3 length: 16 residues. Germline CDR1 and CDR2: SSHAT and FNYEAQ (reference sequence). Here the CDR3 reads CASRQVGTRMFNEQFF. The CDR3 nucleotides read TGTGCTAGCAGACAGGTGGGGACTAGAATGTTTAATGAGCAGTTCTTC.

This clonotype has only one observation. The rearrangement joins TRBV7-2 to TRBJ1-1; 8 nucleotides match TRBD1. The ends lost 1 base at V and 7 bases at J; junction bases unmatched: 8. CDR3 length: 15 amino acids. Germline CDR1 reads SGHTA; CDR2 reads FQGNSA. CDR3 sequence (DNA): TGTGCCAGCAGCTTAGGGACAGGGACCAGGGGTGAAGCTTTCTTT. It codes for CASSLGTGTRGEAFF.

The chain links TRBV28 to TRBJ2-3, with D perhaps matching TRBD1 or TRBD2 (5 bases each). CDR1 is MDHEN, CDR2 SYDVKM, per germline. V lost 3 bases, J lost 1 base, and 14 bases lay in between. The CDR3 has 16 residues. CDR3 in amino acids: CASSLGPGRGTDTQYF. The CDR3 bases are TGTGCCAGCAGTTTGGGACCCGGTCGCGGCACAGATACGCAGTATTTT.

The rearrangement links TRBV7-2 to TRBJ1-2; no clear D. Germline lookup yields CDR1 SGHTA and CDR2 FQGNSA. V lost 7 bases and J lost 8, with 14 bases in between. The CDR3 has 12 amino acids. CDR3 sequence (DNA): TGTGCCAGCATCCAGTCCGGGTACGGCTACACCTTC. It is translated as CASIQSGYGYTF. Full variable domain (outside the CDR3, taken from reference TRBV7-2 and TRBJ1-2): GAGVSQSPSNKVTEKGKDVELRCDPISGHTALYWYRQSLGQGLEFLIYFQGNSAPDKSGLPSDRFSAERTGGSVSTLTIQRTQQEDSAVYLCASIQSGYGYTFGSGTRLTVV.

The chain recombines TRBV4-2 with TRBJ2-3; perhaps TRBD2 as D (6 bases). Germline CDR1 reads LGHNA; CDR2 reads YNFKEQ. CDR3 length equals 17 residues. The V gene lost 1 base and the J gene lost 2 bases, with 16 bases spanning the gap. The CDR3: CASSQVGGVGDTDTQYF. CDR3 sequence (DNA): TGTGCCAGCAGCCAAGTAGGAGGGGTGGGGGACACAGATACGCAGTATTTT.